The clone carrying this T cell receptor beta chain was found many times. Its antigen is unknown. As TCR cDNA was made by 5'RACE template switching, a universal primer site and UMIs were added. In TCRdb, the 5' RACE reads were re-called with MiXCR into one record per CDR3 protein. The sample lists 300,000 to 400,000 distinct CDR3 sequences; 8.7% were seen once. V gave up 5 bases and J gave up 4 bases, with 10 bases separating them. CDR1 is SGHRS and CDR2 is YFSETQ in the germline V gene. The length of the CDR3 is 13 residues. This specimen comes from a study of T cells after yellow fever vaccination. Study-level information: With SMART-Seq v4 Ultra Low Input, the fractions containing low cell numbers were prepared. Study-wide points: Weaker overall, the secondary response nonetheless peaked faster (day 5 versus 15). Re-detected after boosting: most primary clones, 96% of CD4 and roughly 88% of CD8.

This TCR was sampled from a man in his late teens or twenties who received the YFV17D yellow fever vaccine. The sample in question was PBMCs, obtained on the day of the first yellow fever vaccination. This chain uses TRBV5-1 with TRBJ2-1; the D gene is possibly TRBD1 (5 bases). The DNA of the CDR3 is TGCGCCAGCAGATCAGGGCCGTACAATGAGCAGTTCTTC. Encoded protein: CASRSGPYNEQFF.